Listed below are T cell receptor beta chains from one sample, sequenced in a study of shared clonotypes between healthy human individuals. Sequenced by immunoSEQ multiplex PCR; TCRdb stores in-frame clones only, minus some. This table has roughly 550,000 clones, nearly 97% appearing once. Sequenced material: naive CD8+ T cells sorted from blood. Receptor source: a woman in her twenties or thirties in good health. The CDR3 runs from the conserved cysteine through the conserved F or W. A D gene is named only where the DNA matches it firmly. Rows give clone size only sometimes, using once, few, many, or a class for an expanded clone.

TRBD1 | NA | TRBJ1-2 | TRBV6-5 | TGTGCCAGCAGACAGGGGACGACGGGGGTCGATGGCTACACCTTC | CASRQGTTGVDGYTF
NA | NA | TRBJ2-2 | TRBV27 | TGTGCCAGCAGGGGCCTCAACACCGGGGAGCTGTTTTTT | CASRGLNTGELFF
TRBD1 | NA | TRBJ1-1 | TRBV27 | TGTGCCAGCAGTCATGGTCCCAGGACAGGGAGAGCTTTCTTT | CASSHGPRTGRAFF
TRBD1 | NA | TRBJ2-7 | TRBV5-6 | TGTGCCAGCAGCTTAGACAGGGGGCTCTACGAGCAGTACTTC | CASSLDRGLYEQYF
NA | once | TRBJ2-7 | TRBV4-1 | TGCGCCAGCAGCCCAGAAGGACAAGGAGACTACGAGCAGTACTTC | CASSPEGQGDYEQYF
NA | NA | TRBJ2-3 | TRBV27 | TGTGCCAGCAGAGGGGGTTTGGATACGCAGTATTTT | CASRGGLDTQYF
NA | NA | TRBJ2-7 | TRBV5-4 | TGTGCCAGCAGCTTGGAATACGGGACCTACGAGCAGTACTTC | CASSLEYGTYEQYF
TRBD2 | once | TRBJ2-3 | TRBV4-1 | TGCGCCAGCAGCCAGCGGGAGGGCCCAGATACGCAGTATTTT | CASSQREGPDTQYF
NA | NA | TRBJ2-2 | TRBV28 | TGTGCCAGCAGTCCCTCCCCCTCGGGACTCCCCACCGGGGAGCTGTTTTTT | CASSPSPSGLPTGELFF
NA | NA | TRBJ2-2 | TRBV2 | TGTGCCAGCAGTGAGGAAACAGCTAACACCGGGGAGCTGTTTTTT | CASSEETANTGELFF
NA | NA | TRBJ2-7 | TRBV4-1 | TGCGCCAGCAGCCAAGTTCCCGGGGCCGAGCAGTACTTC | CASSQVPGAEQYF
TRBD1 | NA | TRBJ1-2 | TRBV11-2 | TGTGCCAGCAGCCCGGGACAGATTTATGGCTACACCTTC | CASSPGQIYGYTF
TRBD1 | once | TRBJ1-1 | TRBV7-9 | TGTGCCAGCACCAGGGGGATGAACACTGAAGCTTTCTTT | CASTRGMNTEAFF
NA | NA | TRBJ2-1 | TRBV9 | TGTGCCAGCAGCGTGACAAGTGAGAGGGGGACCTACAATGAGCAGTTCTTC | CASSVTSERGTYNEQFF
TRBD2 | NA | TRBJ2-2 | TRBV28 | TGTGCCAGCAGTTCCGGGACTAGCGGGATATTCACCGGGGAGCTGTTTTTT | CASSSGTSGIFTGELFF
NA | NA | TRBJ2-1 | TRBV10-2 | TGCGCCAGCAGTGACCCTCCGGAGAGCTCCTACAATGAGCAGTTCTTC | CASSDPPESSYNEQFF
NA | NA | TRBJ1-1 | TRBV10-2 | TGCGCCAGCAGTGAGACGGGAGGAGGTTCTGAAGCTTTCTTT | CASSETGGGSEAFF
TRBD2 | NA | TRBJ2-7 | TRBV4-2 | TGTGCCAGCAGCCAAGATCGCCTAGCGGGAGATGAGCAGTACTTC | CASSQDRLAGDEQYF
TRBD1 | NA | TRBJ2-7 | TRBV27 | TGTGCCAGCACAGCCTCCGGGACAGGGGGTTACGAGCAGTACTTC | CASTASGTGGYEQYF
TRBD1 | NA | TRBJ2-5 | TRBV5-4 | TGTGCCAGCAGCTCCGACAGGGGAGAGACCCAGTACTTC | CASSSDRGETQYF
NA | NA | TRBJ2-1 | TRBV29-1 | TGCAGCGTTCCTAGTTCCTACAATGAGCAGTTCTTC | CSVPSSYNEQFF
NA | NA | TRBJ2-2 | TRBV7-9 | TGTGCCAGCAGCTTAGTTCCGGGGGAGCTGTTTTTT | CASSLVPGELFF
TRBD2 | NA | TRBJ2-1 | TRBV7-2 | TGTGCCAGCAGGGGACTAGCGGGAGACAATGAGCAGTTCTTC | CASRGLAGDNEQFF
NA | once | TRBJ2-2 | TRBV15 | TGTGCCACCAGCAGAGAGGGGGACGGGGAGCTGTTTTTT | CATSREGDGELFF
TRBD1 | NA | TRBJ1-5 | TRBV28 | TGTGCCAGCAGATTCCTTCCTTCCGGGACAGCCCGCTTTAATCAGCCCCAGCATTTT | CASRFLPSGTARFNQPQHF
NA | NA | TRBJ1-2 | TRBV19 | TGTGCCAGTAGTATAGCAAGGGACACGAGGCCCTATGGCTACACCTTC | CASSIARDTRPYGYTF
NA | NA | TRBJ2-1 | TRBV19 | TGTGCCAGTAGTCCAACGGGGGTTGAGCAGTTCTTC | CASSPTGVEQFF
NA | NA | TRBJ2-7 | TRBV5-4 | TGTGCCAGCAGCTTGGGGACAGCGTCGAGCGAGCAGTACTTC | CASSLGTASSEQYF
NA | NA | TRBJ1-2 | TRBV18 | TGTGCCAGCTCACTGGACAAAACTAACTATGGCTACACCTTC | CASSLDKTNYGYTF
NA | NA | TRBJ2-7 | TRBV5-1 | TGCGCCAGCAGTTTCCTGGACAGTCCTGTCTACGAGCAGTACTTC | CASSFLDSPVYEQYF
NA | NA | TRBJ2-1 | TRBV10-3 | TGTGCCATCAGTGACAGTAACAATGAGCAGTTCTTC | CAISDSNNEQFF
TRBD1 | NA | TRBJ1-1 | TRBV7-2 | TGTGCCAGCAGCTTATGGGACAGTGAAGCTTTCTTT | CASSLWDSEAFF
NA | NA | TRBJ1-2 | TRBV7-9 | TGTGCCAGCAGCTCCTCGGGGGCGTATGGCTACACCTTC | CASSSSGAYGYTF
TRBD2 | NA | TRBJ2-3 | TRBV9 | TGTGCCAGCAGCGTAGAGACTAGCGGGAGCACAGATACGCAGTATTTT | CASSVETSGSTDTQYF
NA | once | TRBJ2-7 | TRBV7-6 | TGTGCCAGCAGGGGGATTGAGGACGAGCAGTACTTC | CASRGIEDEQYF
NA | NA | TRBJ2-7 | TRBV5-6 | TGTGCCAGCAGGTGGGGGCTTGCGCCCTCCTACGAGCAGTACTTC | CASRWGLAPSYEQYF
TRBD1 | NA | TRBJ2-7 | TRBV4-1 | TGCGCCAGCAGCCCGGGACAGGGGTCCTACGAGCAGTACTTC | CASSPGQGSYEQYF
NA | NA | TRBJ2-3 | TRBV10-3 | TGTGCCATCAGTCCACGGGAATTCAGAGATACGCAGTATTTT | CAISPREFRDTQYF
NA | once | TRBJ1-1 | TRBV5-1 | TGCGCCAGCAGCTTGGACCCGCACACTGAAGCTTTCTTT | CASSLDPHTEAFF
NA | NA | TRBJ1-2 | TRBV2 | TGTGCCAGCAGTGATCTTACCCGATATGGCTACACCTTC | CASSDLTRYGYTF
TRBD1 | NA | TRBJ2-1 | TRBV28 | TGTGCCAGCAGCCGCATACAGGGGAATGAGCAGTTCTTC | CASSRIQGNEQFF
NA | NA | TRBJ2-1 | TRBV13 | TGTGCCAGCAGCCCGTTCACAGGCAATGAGCAGTTCTTC | CASSPFTGNEQFF
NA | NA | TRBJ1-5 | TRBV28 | TGTGCCAGCAGTTTTCTCTCCAGCAATCAGCCCCAGCATTTT | CASSFLSSNQPQHF
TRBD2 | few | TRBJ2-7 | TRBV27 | TGTGCCAGCAGTTTAGCGGGAGGCTACGAGCAGTACTTC | CASSLAGGYEQYF
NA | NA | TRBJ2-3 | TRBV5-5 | TGTGCCAGCAGCCGTGACAGCCCCACAGATACGCAGTATTTT | CASSRDSPTDTQYF
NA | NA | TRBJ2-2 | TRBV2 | TGTGCCAGCAGTGCCAGGGATGCGAACACCGGGGAGCTGTTTTTT | CASSARDANTGELFF
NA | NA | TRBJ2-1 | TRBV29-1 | TGCAGCGTTGATTACGGGGCGGGGAATGAGCAGTTCTTC | CSVDYGAGNEQFF
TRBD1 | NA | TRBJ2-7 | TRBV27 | TGTGCCAGCAGTTACGGACAGGGGGCCGACTCCTACGAGCAGTACTTC | CASSYGQGADSYEQYF
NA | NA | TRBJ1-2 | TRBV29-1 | TGCAGCGTTGAGATAACAGGGCGCTATGGCTACACCTTC | CSVEITGRYGYTF
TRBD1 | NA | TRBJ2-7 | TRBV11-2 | TGTGCCAGCAGCCCCCTGACAGGGATCGGCTACGAGCAGTACTTC | CASSPLTGIGYEQYF
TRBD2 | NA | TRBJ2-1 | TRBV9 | TGTGCCAGCAGCTCCCATCCCGGGACTAGCGGGTACAATGAGCAGTTCTTC | CASSSHPGTSGYNEQFF
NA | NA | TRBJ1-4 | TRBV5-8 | TGTGCCAGCAGCCACGGACAAACAACTAATGAAAAACTGTTTTTT | CASSHGQTTNEKLFF
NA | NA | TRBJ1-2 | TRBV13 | TGTGCCAGCAGCAAAGACAGCTATGGCTACACCTTC | CASSKDSYGYTF
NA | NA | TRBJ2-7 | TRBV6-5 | TGTGCCAGCAGTTCCGTTGTTATCGGACCGAGTGAGCAGTACTTC | CASSSVVIGPSEQYF
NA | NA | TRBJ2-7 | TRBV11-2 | TGTGCCAGCAGCTTAGCGGCGGGCGGGTCCTACGAGCAGTACTTC | CASSLAAGGSYEQYF
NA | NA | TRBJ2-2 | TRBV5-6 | TGTGCCAGCAGCCGCTCGGGGGAGCTGTTTTTT | CASSRSGELFF
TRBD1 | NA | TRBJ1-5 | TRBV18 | TGTGCCAGCTCACCGGGACAGGCCCCAAATCAGCCCCAGCATTTT | CASSPGQAPNQPQHF
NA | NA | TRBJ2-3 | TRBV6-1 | TGTGCCAGCAGTGAAGCCGGGAGAGCCTCTACCACAGATACGCAGTATTTT | CASSEAGRASTTDTQYF
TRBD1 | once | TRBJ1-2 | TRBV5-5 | TGTGCCAGCAGCGTAGACAGGGGCGCCGTAGATGGCTACACCTTC | CASSVDRGAVDGYTF